This paragraph reports one T cell receptor beta chain. The data originate from a study of T cell changes during pregnancy in multiple sclerosis. After removal of 6 bases from V and 1 base from J, the junction contained 8 bases not matched to a gene. CDR1 and CDR2 (germline): SQVTM, ANQGSEA. The CDR3 is made up of 15 amino acids. The data were produced by immunoSEQ multiplex PCR, yet TCRdb's version contains in-frame clones alone and is incomplete. The data show some 27,000 clones, 89% seen once. This chain links TRBV29-1 with TRBJ2-1; 8 bases are a match to TRBD2. The source was CD4+ T cells from peripheral blood mononuclear cells, collected in the first trimester of pregnancy. The sequence was obtained from a female donor in good health, enrolled as a control in a pregnancy study. The CDR3: CSVVGRGRSYNEQFF. The CDR3 DNA reads as TGCAGCGTCGTCGGGAGGGGACGATCCTACAATGAGCAGTTCTTC.